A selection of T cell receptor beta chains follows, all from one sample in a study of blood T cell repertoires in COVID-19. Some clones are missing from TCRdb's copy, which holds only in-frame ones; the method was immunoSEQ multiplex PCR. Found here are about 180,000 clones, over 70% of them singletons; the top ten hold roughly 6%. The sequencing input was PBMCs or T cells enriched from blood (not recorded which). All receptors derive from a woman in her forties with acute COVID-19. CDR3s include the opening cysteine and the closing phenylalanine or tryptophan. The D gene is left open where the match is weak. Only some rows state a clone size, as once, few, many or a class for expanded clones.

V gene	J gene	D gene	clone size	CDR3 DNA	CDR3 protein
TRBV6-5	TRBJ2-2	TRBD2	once	TGTGCCAGCAGTTACTCGTGGGGGGGCACCGGGGAGCTGTTTTTT	CASSYSWGGTGELFF
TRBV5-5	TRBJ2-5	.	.	TGTGCCAGCAGCTTGGGGTCGGGACATAAGCAAGAGACCCAGTACTTC	CASSLGSGHKQETQYF
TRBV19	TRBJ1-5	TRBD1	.	TGTGCCAGCCGGGGACAGCTAAACAATCAGCCCCAGCATTTT	CASRGQLNNQPQHF
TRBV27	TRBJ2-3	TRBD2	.	TGTGCCAGCAGTTCAGGGACTAGCGGGAGACCTAGCACAGATACGCAGTATTTT	CASSSGTSGRPSTDTQYF
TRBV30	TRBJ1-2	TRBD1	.	TGTGCCTGGGGTCGGGACAGGGGGGGCTATGGCTACACCTTC	CAWGRDRGGYGYTF
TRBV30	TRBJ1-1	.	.	TGTGCCTGGAGTGGGGGCATGAACACTGAAGCTTTCTTT	CAWSGGMNTEAFF
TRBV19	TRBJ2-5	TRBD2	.	TGTGCCAGTAGTATAGAGGGAGGGCCCCAGTACTTC	CASSIEGGPQYF
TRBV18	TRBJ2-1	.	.	TGTGCCAGCTCACTAAAACTGCGGGGGCAGGACTCCCGGGGGTACAATGAGCAGTTCTTC	CASSLKLRGQDSRGYNEQFF
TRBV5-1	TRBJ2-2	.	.	TGCGCCAGCAGCTTGGGGGGGCAACCGGGAGGCACCGGGGAGCTGTTTTTT	CASSLGGQPGGTGELFF
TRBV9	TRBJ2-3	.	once	TGTGCCAGCAGCGCGAGTACGAATACGCAGTATTTT	CASSASTNTQYF
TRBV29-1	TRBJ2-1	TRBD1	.	TGCAGCGCTGGGACAGGGGGCTCGAATGAGCAGTTCTTC	CSAGTGGSNEQFF
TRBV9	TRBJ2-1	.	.	TGTGCCAGCAGCGTAAGAAGCGGAAGCTCCTACAATGAGCAGTTCTTC	CASSVRSGSSYNEQFF
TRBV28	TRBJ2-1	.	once	TGTGCCAGCAGTTTCGCTATCATAGAGCAGTTCTTC	CASSFAIIEQFF
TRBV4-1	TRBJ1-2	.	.	TGCGCCAGCAGCCAACAACAGGGCTATGGCTACACCTTC	CASSQQQGYGYTF
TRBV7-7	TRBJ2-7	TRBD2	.	TGTGCTAGCAGCTTAGGGACTAGCGGAGTGTACGAGCAGTACTTC	CASSLGTSGVYEQYF
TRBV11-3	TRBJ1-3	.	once	TGTGCCAGCAGCTTATTTGGCTCGGGGGGAAACACCATATATTTT	CASSLFGSGGNTIYF
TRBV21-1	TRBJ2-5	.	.	TGTGCCAGCAGCAAGATTTTTAGACAGATCCAAGAGACCCAGTACTTC	CASSKIFRQIQETQYF
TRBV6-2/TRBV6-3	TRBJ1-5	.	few	TGTGCCAGCAGTTACCAGTCCGGGAATCAGCCCCAGCATTTT	CASSYQSGNQPQHF
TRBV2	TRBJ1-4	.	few	TGTGCCAGCAGTGAACGTACAGCTAATGAAAAACTGTTTTTT	CASSERTANEKLFF
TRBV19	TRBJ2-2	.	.	TGTGCCAGTAGTATTGGTGGGAGGTACACCGGGGAGCTGTTTTTT	CASSIGGRYTGELFF
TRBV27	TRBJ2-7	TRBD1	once	TGTGCCAGCGGGACAGCCGATACCTACGAGCAGTACTTC	CASGTADTYEQYF
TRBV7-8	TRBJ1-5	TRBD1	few	TGTGCCAGCAGCTTAGATTGGTCAGGGGGCTATCAGCCCCAGCATTTT	CASSLDWSGGYQPQHF
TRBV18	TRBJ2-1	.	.	TGTGCCAGCTCACCACCCGATAGAGGGTTTAATGAGCAGTTCTTC	CASSPPDRGFNEQFF
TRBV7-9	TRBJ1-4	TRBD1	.	TGTGCCAGCAGCTTAAAGGGGGCGAGGGGAACTAATGAAAAACTGTTTTTT	CASSLKGARGTNEKLFF
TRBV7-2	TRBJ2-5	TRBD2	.	TGTGCCAGCAGCTCCGGACGGGGGGGAAGTGAGACCCAGTACTTC	CASSSGRGGSETQYF
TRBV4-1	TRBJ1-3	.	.	TGCGCCAGCAGCCAAGCAGGCTTCTCTGGAAACACCATATATTTT	CASSQAGFSGNTIYF
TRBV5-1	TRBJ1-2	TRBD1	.	TGCGCCAGCAGCTTGGAGGGACAGGGGGGCTATGGCTACACCTTC	CASSLEGQGGYGYTF
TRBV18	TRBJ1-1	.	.	TGTGCCAGCTCCACAAAGGGGGTGAACACTGAAGCTTTCTTT	CASSTKGVNTEAFF
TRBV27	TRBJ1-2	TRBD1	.	TGTGCCAGCAGTACTCGACAGGGAGAAGGTGGCTACACCTTC	CASSTRQGEGGYTF
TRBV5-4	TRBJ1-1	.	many	TGTGCCAGCAGCATCCAGGGTGACACTGAAGCTTTCTTT	CASSIQGDTEAFF
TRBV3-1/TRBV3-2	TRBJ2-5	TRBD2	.	TGTGCCGGAGGGACTAGCGGGAGTCTTCAAGAGACCCAGTACTTC	CAGGTSGSLQETQYF
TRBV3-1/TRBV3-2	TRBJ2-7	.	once	TGTGCCAGCAGCCAAGATAGTGGCGAGCAGTACTTC	CASSQDSGEQYF
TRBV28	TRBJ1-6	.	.	TGTGCCAGCCTCAGGGTGGATAATTCACCCCTCCACTTT	CASLRVDNSPLHF
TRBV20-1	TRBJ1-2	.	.	TGCAGTGCTAGTCAACCAGGGGTGGATGGCTACACCTTC	CSASQPGVDGYTF
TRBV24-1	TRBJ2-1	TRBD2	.	TGTGCCACCAGTGACCCGGGACTAGCGGGAGGACGGGAGCAGTTCTTC	CATSDPGLAGGREQFF
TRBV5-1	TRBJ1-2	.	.	TGCGCCAGCAGCTTGGCCAGTCAGAGCTACACCTTC	CASSLASQSYTF
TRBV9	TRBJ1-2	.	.	TGTGCCAGCAGCGCCCCGAGGGGGTTAGACTATGGCTACACCTTC	CASSAPRGLDYGYTF